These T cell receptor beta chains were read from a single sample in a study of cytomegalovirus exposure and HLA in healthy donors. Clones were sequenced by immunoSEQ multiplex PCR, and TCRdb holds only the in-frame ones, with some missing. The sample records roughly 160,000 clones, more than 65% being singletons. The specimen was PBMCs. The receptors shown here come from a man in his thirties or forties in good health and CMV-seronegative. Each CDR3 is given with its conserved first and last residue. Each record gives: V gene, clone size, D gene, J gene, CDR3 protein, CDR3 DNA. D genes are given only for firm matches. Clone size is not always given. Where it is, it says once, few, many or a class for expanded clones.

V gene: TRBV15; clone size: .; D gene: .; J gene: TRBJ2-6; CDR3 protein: CATSGRTVGANVLTF; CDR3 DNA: TGTGCCACCAGCGGACGGACAGTAGGGGCCAACGTCCTGACTTTC
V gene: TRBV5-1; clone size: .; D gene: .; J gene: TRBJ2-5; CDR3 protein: CASTPNGAYQETQYF; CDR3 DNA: TGCGCCAGCACCCCCAATGGGGCGTACCAAGAGACCCAGTACTTC
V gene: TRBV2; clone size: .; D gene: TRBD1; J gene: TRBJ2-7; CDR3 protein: CASRGDSAYEQYF; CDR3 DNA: TGTGCCAGCAGAGGGGACAGCGCCTACGAGCAGTACTTC
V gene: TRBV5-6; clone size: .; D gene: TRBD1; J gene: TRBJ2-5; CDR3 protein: CASIKQGWETQYF; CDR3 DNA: TGTGCCAGCATCAAACAGGGGTGGGAGACCCAGTACTTC
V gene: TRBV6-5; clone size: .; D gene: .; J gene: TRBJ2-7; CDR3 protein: CASRITGNSYEQYF; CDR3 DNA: TGTGCCAGCAGGATCACCGGGAATAGTTACGAGCAGTACTTC
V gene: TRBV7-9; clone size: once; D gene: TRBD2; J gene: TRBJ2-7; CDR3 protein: CATDGLAGGGAGYEQYF; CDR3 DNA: TGTGCCACCGACGGACTAGCGGGAGGAGGGGCAGGGTACGAGCAGTACTTC
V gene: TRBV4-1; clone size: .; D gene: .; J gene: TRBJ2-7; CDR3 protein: CASSQERGGQWATYEQYF; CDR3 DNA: TGCGCCAGCAGCCAAGAAAGGGGGGGGCAGTGGGCGACCTACGAGCAGTACTTC
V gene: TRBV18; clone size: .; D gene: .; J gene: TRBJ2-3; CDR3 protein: CASSIAVSTDTQYF; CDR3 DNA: TGTGCCAGCTCAATAGCGGTTAGCACAGATACGCAGTATTTT
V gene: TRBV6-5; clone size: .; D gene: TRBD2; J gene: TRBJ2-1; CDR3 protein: CASSWAGGLNNEQFF; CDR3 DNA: TGTGCCAGCAGTTGGGCGGGAGGGTTAAACAATGAGCAGTTCTTC
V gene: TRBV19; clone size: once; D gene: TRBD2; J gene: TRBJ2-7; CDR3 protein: CASSGGPGLAGVQYEQYF; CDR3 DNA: TGTGCCAGTAGCGGGGGGCCGGGACTAGCGGGAGTCCAGTACGAGCAGTACTTC
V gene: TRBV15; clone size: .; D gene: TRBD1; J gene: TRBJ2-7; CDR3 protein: CATSRGRQGSHEQYF; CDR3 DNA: TGTGCCACCAGCAGAGGTCGACAGGGTTCCCACGAGCAGTACTTC
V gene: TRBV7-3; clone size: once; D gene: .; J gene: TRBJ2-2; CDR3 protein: CASSLSSPSWAPGELFF; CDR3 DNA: TGTGCCAGCAGCTTAAGTTCCCCATCCTGGGCCCCCGGGGAGCTGTTTTTT
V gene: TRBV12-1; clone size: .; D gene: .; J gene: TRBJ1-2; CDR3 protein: CASSFPGAPNYGYTF; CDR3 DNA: TGTGCCAGCAGCTTTCCAGGGGCTCCTAACTATGGCTACACCTTC
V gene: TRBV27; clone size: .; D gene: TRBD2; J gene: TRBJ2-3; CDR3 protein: CASSFSSGGAADTQYF; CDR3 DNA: TGTGCCAGCAGTTTTAGTAGCGGGGGGGCTGCAGATACGCAGTATTTT
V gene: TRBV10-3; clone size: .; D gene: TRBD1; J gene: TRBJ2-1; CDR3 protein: CAISGDSVNEQFF; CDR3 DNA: TGTGCCATCAGTGGGGACAGTGTTAATGAGCAGTTCTTC
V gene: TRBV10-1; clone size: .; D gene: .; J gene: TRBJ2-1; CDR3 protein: CASSLNNEQFF; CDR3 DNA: TGCGCCAGCAGCTTAAACAATGAGCAGTTCTTC
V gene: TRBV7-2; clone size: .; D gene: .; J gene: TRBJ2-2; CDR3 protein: CASSLIASTGELFF; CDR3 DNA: TGTGCCAGCAGCTTAATAGCTAGCACCGGGGAGCTGTTTTTT
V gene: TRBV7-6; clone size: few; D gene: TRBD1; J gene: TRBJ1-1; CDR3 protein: CASSLDGTGTEAFF; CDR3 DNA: TGTGCCAGCAGCTTAGACGGGACAGGCACTGAAGCTTTCTTT
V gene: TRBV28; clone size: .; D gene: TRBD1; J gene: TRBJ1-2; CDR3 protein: CASLPDPGQALLYTF; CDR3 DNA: TGTGCCAGCCTACCAGACCCGGGACAGGCCCTCCTCTACACCTTC
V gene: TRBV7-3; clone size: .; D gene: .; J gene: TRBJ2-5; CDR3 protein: CASSRTSSEETQYF; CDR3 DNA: TGTGCCAGCAGCCGTACTTCTAGCGAAGAGACCCAGTACTTC
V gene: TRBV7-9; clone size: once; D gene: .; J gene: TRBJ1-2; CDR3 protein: CASSLGQINYGYTF; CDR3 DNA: TGTGCCAGCAGCCTTGGACAGATTAACTATGGCTACACCTTC
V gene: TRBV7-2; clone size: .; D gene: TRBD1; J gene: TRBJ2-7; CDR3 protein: CASSSDRVSYEQYF; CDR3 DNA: TGTGCCAGCAGCTCTGACAGGGTCTCCTACGAGCAGTACTTC
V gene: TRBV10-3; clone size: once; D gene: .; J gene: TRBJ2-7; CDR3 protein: CAIRTASYEQYF; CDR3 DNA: TGTGCCATCAGGACAGCCTCCTACGAGCAGTACTTC
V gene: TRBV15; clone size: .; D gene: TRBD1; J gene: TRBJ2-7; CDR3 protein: CATSRDRSDRDLHEQYF; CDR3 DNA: TGTGCCACCAGCAGAGATAGGAGCGACAGGGATCTCCACGAGCAGTACTTC
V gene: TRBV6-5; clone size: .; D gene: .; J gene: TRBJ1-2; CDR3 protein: CASIGSVGRMYGYTF; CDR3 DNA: TGTGCCAGCATCGGCTCGGTAGGCAGGATGTATGGCTACACCTTC
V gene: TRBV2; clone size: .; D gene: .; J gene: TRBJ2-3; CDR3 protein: CASTGEGTSLSDTQYF; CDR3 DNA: TGTGCCAGCACGGGTGAGGGGACTTCACTCTCAGATACGCAGTATTTT